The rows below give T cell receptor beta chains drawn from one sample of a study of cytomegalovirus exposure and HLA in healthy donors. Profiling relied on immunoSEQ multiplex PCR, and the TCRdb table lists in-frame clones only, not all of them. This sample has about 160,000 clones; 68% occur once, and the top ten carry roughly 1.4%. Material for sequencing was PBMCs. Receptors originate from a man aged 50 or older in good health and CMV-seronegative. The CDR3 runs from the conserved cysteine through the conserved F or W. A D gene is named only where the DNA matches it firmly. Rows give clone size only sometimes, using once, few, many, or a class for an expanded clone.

cdr3_aa: CATSFYGRGGQPQHF; cdr3_nt: TGTGCCACCAGCTTCTATGGGAGGGGAGGACAGCCCCAGCATTTT; j_call: TRBJ1-5; clone_size: -; v_call: TRBV15; d_call: -
cdr3_aa: CASSELAGAYRGELFF; cdr3_nt: TGTGCCAGCAGTGAACTAGCGGGGGCGTACCGGGGAGAGCTGTTTTTT; j_call: TRBJ2-2; clone_size: -; v_call: TRBV6-4; d_call: TRBD2
cdr3_aa: CASSPRGGGQHKETQYF; cdr3_nt: TGTGCCAGCAGCCCCCGCGGGGGGGGGCAGCACAAAGAGACCCAGTACTTC; j_call: TRBJ2-5; clone_size: few; v_call: TRBV5-6; d_call: TRBD2
cdr3_aa: CASNSPGGRSYEQYF; cdr3_nt: TGTGCCAGCAACTCCCCAGGGGGGAGGTCCTACGAGCAGTACTTC; j_call: TRBJ2-7; clone_size: -; v_call: TRBV28; d_call: -
cdr3_aa: CASSFRQGRNTEAFF; cdr3_nt: TGTGCCAGCAGCTTCCGACAGGGGAGAAACACTGAAGCTTTCTTT; j_call: TRBJ1-1; clone_size: few; v_call: TRBV5-6; d_call: TRBD1
cdr3_aa: CASSLLLTGGNTEAFF; cdr3_nt: TGTGCCAGCAGCCTTTTATTGACAGGGGGGAACACTGAAGCTTTCTTT; j_call: TRBJ1-1; clone_size: -; v_call: TRBV7-9; d_call: TRBD1
cdr3_aa: CASSGQGIQETQYF; cdr3_nt: TGTGCCAGCAGCGGACAGGGGATACAAGAGACCCAGTACTTC; j_call: TRBJ2-5; clone_size: -; v_call: TRBV7-7; d_call: TRBD1
cdr3_aa: CASSPGQSTDTQYF; cdr3_nt: TGCGCCAGCAGCCCCGGTCAAAGCACAGATACGCAGTATTTT; j_call: TRBJ2-3; clone_size: -; v_call: TRBV5-1; d_call: -
cdr3_aa: CASSLGAPLYGYTF; cdr3_nt: TGCGCCAGCAGCCTAGGGGCCCCTCTCTATGGCTACACCTTC; j_call: TRBJ1-2; clone_size: -; v_call: TRBV5-1; d_call: -
cdr3_aa: CASSRQGAGNTIYF; cdr3_nt: TGTGCCAGCAGCCGGCAGGGGGCCGGAAACACCATATATTTT; j_call: TRBJ1-3; clone_size: once; v_call: TRBV14; d_call: TRBD1
cdr3_aa: CASSSAAGQGYEQYF; cdr3_nt: TGTGCCAGCAGCTCCGCCGCCGGACAGGGGTACGAGCAGTACTTC; j_call: TRBJ2-7; clone_size: -; v_call: TRBV7-2; d_call: TRBD1
cdr3_aa: CASSLGVGRRGPQETQYF; cdr3_nt: TGTGCCAGCAGCTTAGGGGTTGGGCGGCGGGGGCCTCAAGAGACCCAGTACTTC; j_call: TRBJ2-5; clone_size: -; v_call: TRBV7-2; d_call: -
cdr3_aa: CASSHPTGTSGQENIQYF; cdr3_nt: TGTGCCAGCAGCCACCCAACCGGGACTAGCGGGCAAGAAAACATTCAGTACTTC; j_call: TRBJ2-4; clone_size: once; v_call: TRBV4-2; d_call: TRBD2
cdr3_aa: CASSTDRSYEQYF; cdr3_nt: TGTGCCAGTAGTACCGACCGGAGTTACGAGCAGTACTTC; j_call: TRBJ2-7; clone_size: -; v_call: TRBV19; d_call: -
cdr3_aa: CASSMSGFTRETQYF; cdr3_nt: TGTGCCAGTAGTATGTCAGGGTTCACGCGAGAGACCCAGTACTTC; j_call: TRBJ2-5; clone_size: -; v_call: TRBV19; d_call: -
cdr3_aa: CASSLFVLAGVSTDTQYF; cdr3_nt: TGTGCCAGCAGTTTATTTGTGCTAGCGGGGGTTAGCACAGATACGCAGTATTTT; j_call: TRBJ2-3; clone_size: few; v_call: TRBV27; d_call: TRBD2
cdr3_aa: CSVDTGVPPYEQYF; cdr3_nt: TGCAGCGTTGACACAGGGGTGCCTCCCTACGAGCAGTACTTC; j_call: TRBJ2-7; clone_size: few; v_call: TRBV29-1; d_call: TRBD1
cdr3_aa: CATQNEELNTEAFF; cdr3_nt: TGTGCTACTCAAAACGAGGAACTGAACACTGAAGCTTTCTTT; j_call: TRBJ1-1; clone_size: -; v_call: TRBV2; d_call: -
cdr3_aa: CASSLARGSYEQYF; cdr3_nt: TGTGCCAGCAGCTTAGCTCGGGGGTCCTACGAGCAGTACTTC; j_call: TRBJ2-7; clone_size: -; v_call: TRBV7-2; d_call: -
cdr3_aa: CASSELGANSGNTIYF; cdr3_nt: TGTGCCAGCAGTGAATTAGGGGCGAACTCTGGAAACACCATATATTTT; j_call: TRBJ1-3; clone_size: -; v_call: TRBV25-1; d_call: -
cdr3_aa: CASSPTSGGTGELFF; cdr3_nt: TGTGCCAGCAGCCCCACTAGCGGGGGTACCGGGGAGCTGTTTTTT; j_call: TRBJ2-2; clone_size: few; v_call: TRBV5-4; d_call: TRBD2
cdr3_aa: CASSRRAASGGTSNTGELFF; cdr3_nt: TGTGCCAGCAGCCGCAGGGCGGCTAGCGGGGGTACCTCGAACACCGGGGAGCTGTTTTTT; j_call: TRBJ2-2; clone_size: few; v_call: TRBV7-3; d_call: TRBD2
cdr3_aa: CASSSRTGNMNTEAFF; cdr3_nt: TGTGCCAGCAGCTCCCGGACAGGGAACATGAACACTGAAGCTTTCTTT; j_call: TRBJ1-1; clone_size: -; v_call: TRBV5-4; d_call: TRBD1
cdr3_aa: CASSPRQGAEDTEAFF; cdr3_nt: TGTGCCAGCAGCCCGCGACAGGGGGCGGAGGACACTGAAGCTTTCTTT; j_call: TRBJ1-1; clone_size: -; v_call: TRBV21-1; d_call: -
cdr3_aa: CASSLAPTGGYYGYTF; cdr3_nt: TGTGCCAGCAGCTTAGCGCCGACAGGGGGCTACTATGGCTACACCTTC; j_call: TRBJ1-2; clone_size: once; v_call: TRBV7-2; d_call: TRBD1
cdr3_aa: CASSFSSGRTDTQYF; cdr3_nt: TGCGCCAGCAGCTTTTCTAGCGGACGCACAGATACGCAGTATTTT; j_call: TRBJ2-3; clone_size: -; v_call: TRBV5-1; d_call: TRBD2
cdr3_aa: CASSPAGPSGNTIYF; cdr3_nt: TGTGCCAGCTCACCAGCGGGCCCTTCTGGAAACACCATATATTTT; j_call: TRBJ1-3; clone_size: -; v_call: TRBV18; d_call: -
cdr3_aa: CASTKEIYEQYF; cdr3_nt: TGTGCCAGCACCAAAGAGATTTACGAGCAGTACTTC; j_call: TRBJ2-7; clone_size: -; v_call: TRBV6-1; d_call: -
cdr3_aa: CASSRGSSYEQYF; cdr3_nt: TGTGCCAGCAGCCGCGGGAGCTCCTACGAGCAGTACTTC; j_call: TRBJ2-7; clone_size: -; v_call: TRBV7-2; d_call: TRBD2
cdr3_aa: CASSRRGDQPQHF; cdr3_nt: TGTGCCAGCAGCCGCCGCGGGGATCAGCCCCAGCATTTT; j_call: TRBJ1-5; clone_size: -; v_call: TRBV27; d_call: -
cdr3_aa: CASSLSGGSGATGELFF; cdr3_nt: TGTGCCAGCAGTTTATCCGGAGGTAGCGGGGCCACCGGGGAGCTGTTTTTT; j_call: TRBJ2-2; clone_size: -; v_call: TRBV27; d_call: TRBD2
cdr3_aa: CTSSLRGPGETQYF; cdr3_nt: TGCACCAGCAGCCTGCGGGGCCCAGGGGAGACCCAGTACTTC; j_call: TRBJ2-5; clone_size: -; v_call: TRBV1; d_call: -
cdr3_aa: CASSREARGSYEQYF; cdr3_nt: TGCGCCAGCAGCCGGGAGGCGAGGGGCTCCTACGAGCAGTACTTC; j_call: TRBJ2-7; clone_size: -; v_call: TRBV5-1; d_call: TRBD2
cdr3_aa: CASSPRQAPYEQYF; cdr3_nt: TGTGCCAGCAGCCCTCGACAGGCCCCCTACGAGCAGTACTTC; j_call: TRBJ2-7; clone_size: -; v_call: TRBV21-1; d_call: -
cdr3_aa: CASSVEPGGVYGYTF; cdr3_nt: TGTGCCAGCAGCGTAGAGCCAGGGGGCGTGTATGGCTACACCTTC; j_call: TRBJ1-2; clone_size: -; v_call: TRBV9; d_call: TRBD1
cdr3_aa: CASRRGGDDPEAFF; cdr3_nt: TGTGCCAGCAGGAGGGGGGGGGATGACCCTGAAGCTTTCTTT; j_call: TRBJ1-1; clone_size: -; v_call: TRBV2; d_call: -
cdr3_aa: CASNLGGTGGYEQYF; cdr3_nt: TGTGCCAGCAACCTTGGGGGGACAGGAGGGTACGAGCAGTACTTC; j_call: TRBJ2-7; clone_size: -; v_call: TRBV28; d_call: TRBD1
cdr3_aa: CARKCPRRGEDYEQYF; cdr3_nt: TGTGCCAGGAAATGCCCCCGGCGGGGAGAAGACTACGAGCAGTACTTC; j_call: TRBJ2-7; clone_size: many; v_call: TRBV13; d_call: -
cdr3_aa: CASSKAGIYEQYF; cdr3_nt: TGTGCCAGTAGTAAGGCAGGGATATACGAGCAGTACTTC; j_call: TRBJ2-7; clone_size: once; v_call: TRBV19; d_call: -
cdr3_aa: CASSQTGFYGYTF; cdr3_nt: TGTGCCAGCAGCCAGACAGGGTTCTATGGCTACACCTTC; j_call: TRBJ1-2; clone_size: -; v_call: TRBV7-9; d_call: TRBD1
cdr3_aa: CASSYKGSGTEAFF; cdr3_nt: TGTGCCAGCAGTTACAAGGGGTCGGGTACTGAAGCTTTCTTT; j_call: TRBJ1-1; clone_size: few; v_call: TRBV6-5; d_call: -
cdr3_aa: CASSISTSGGTGELFF; cdr3_nt: TGTGCCAGTAGTATCTCGACTAGCGGGGGAACCGGGGAGCTGTTTTTT; j_call: TRBJ2-2; clone_size: -; v_call: TRBV19; d_call: TRBD2
cdr3_aa: CASSPGQGVFISFF; cdr3_nt: TGTGCCAGCAGCCCGGGACAGGGGGTATTTATATCTTTCTTT; j_call: TRBJ1-1; clone_size: -; v_call: TRBV7-2; d_call: TRBD1
cdr3_aa: CASSPRDSTHGYTF; cdr3_nt: TGCGCCAGCAGCCCTCGGGATTCAACTCATGGCTACACCTTC; j_call: TRBJ1-2; clone_size: once; v_call: TRBV4-1; d_call: -
cdr3_aa: CASSFLAPYEQYF; cdr3_nt: TGTGCCAGCAGTTTTTTGGCCCCCTACGAGCAGTACTTC; j_call: TRBJ2-7; clone_size: -; v_call: TRBV28; d_call: -
cdr3_aa: CASSYWGTAQETQYF; cdr3_nt: TGTGCCAGCAGCTACTGGGGGACTGCCCAAGAGACCCAGTACTTC; j_call: TRBJ2-5; clone_size: once; v_call: TRBV5-5; d_call: -
cdr3_aa: CASSRSPGQGNTGELFF; cdr3_nt: TGCGCCAGCAGCCGAAGCCCGGGACAGGGAAACACCGGGGAGCTGTTTTTT; j_call: TRBJ2-2; clone_size: -; v_call: TRBV4-1; d_call: TRBD1
cdr3_aa: CASSLETRREQYF; cdr3_nt: TGTGCCAGCAGCTTAGAAACTAGGAGGGAGCAGTACTTC; j_call: TRBJ2-7; clone_size: few; v_call: TRBV7-2; d_call: -
cdr3_aa: CSVLRRGEVQETQYF; cdr3_nt: TGCAGCGTCCTCCGCAGGGGGGAGGTCCAAGAGACCCAGTACTTC; j_call: TRBJ2-5; clone_size: -; v_call: TRBV29-1; d_call: -
cdr3_aa: CASSPDRVRETEAFF; cdr3_nt: TGTGCCAGCAGTCCCGACAGGGTGAGGGAGACTGAAGCTTTCTTT; j_call: TRBJ1-1; clone_size: few; v_call: TRBV28; d_call: TRBD1
cdr3_aa: CASSLGQHTGELFF; cdr3_nt: TGTGCCAGCAGCTTAGGGCAACACACCGGGGAGCTGTTTTTT; j_call: TRBJ2-2; clone_size: few; v_call: TRBV7-2; d_call: -
cdr3_aa: CASSLGTGGQETQYF; cdr3_nt: TGTGCCAGCAGCTTGGGGACAGGGGGCCAAGAGACCCAGTACTTC; j_call: TRBJ2-5; clone_size: -; v_call: TRBV5-8; d_call: TRBD1
cdr3_aa: CASSETSKNEQYF; cdr3_nt: TGTGCCAGCAGTGAGACTAGCAAAAACGAGCAGTACTTC; j_call: TRBJ2-7; clone_size: -; v_call: TRBV6-6; d_call: TRBD2
cdr3_aa: CASSPRGTEGDYGYTF; cdr3_nt: TGTGCCAGCTCACCACGAGGGACAGAGGGAGACTATGGCTACACCTTC; j_call: TRBJ1-2; clone_size: -; v_call: TRBV18; d_call: TRBD1
cdr3_aa: CASSLVVMNTGELFF; cdr3_nt: TGTGCCAGCAGCTTAGTTGTCATGAACACCGGGGAGCTGTTTTTT; j_call: TRBJ2-2; clone_size: -; v_call: TRBV7-3; d_call: -